This TCR beta chain appears in the sequencing data of a study of T cell responses to AZD1222 COVID-19 vaccine. Second doses were pooled across both intervals (about 4 or about 12 weeks). This clone was observed once. Sequenced by immunoSEQ multiplex PCR; TCRdb stores in-frame clones only, minus some. The sample records 43,000 or so clones, 90% being singletons. V lost 4 bases, J lost 1 base, and 10 bases lay in between. The CDR3 is 14 amino acids. In germline, CDR1 is LGHDT, CDR2 YNNKEL (reference sequence). The input for sequencing was peripheral blood, taken 28 days after the second AZD1222 dose. V usage is TRBV3-1 (or the pseudogene TRBV3-2) and J usage is TRBJ2-5, with D possibly matching TRBD1 (6 bases). The receptor was derived from an adult who received the AZD1222 COVID-19 vaccine. The CDR3 nucleotides read TGTGCCAGCAGCCTCACAGGGATCCAAGAGACCCAGTACTTC. It codes for CASSLTGIQETQYF.